This T cell receptor (beta chain) was found in a study of CD8+CD57+ T cells in acquired aplastic anemia (dated by TCRdb to 2016 to 2018). Describing the broader study: DNA extracted from sorted CD4+ and CD8+ cells had a mean of approximately 3.3 ug, with a range of roughly 0.2 to 27.4 ug. CD8+CD57+ expansion was defined as a frequency above the mean frequency observed in healthy subjects. The research as a whole found: Although 25 to 30 CD8+ CDR3 sequences were shared by patients and controls, these sequences appeared highly expressed in patients and within the immunodominant clones of patients. CD8+ Simpson's diversity did not differ significantly between patients and healthy controls (P=0.060).

TCR beta VDJ combination and CDR3 sequence profiling used genomic DNA as the template. TCR repertoire sequencing was run on an Illumina HiSeq 2000. As for how the authors treated the data: Repertoires were assessed using TRBV/TRBJ rearrangement plots, CDR3 size and DJ length profiles, and Simpson's diversity index. The most abundant DNA sequence in the deep sequencing data was defined as the immunodominant clone. CDR3 amino acid sequences were screened for sharing across subjects and were compared with published repertoires and the VDJdb database. The public reads were reprocessed in TCRdb via fastp at Q25 and MiXCR, keeping in-frame beta chains. Under each unique CDR3 protein, matching rows form one entry showing the most common genes and DNA. TCRdb's processing, not the authors', yielded these V and J calls. In this sample the table shows 170,000 or so distinct CDR3 sequences, about 48% of which occur a single time. The ten largest clones capture around a third of the sample.

This clonotype was seen many times. Its antigen is still unknown. Base quality data are lacking; no much larger clone is found one base away. The patients picked for sequencing were ones in whom flow cytometry had shown an expansion of CD8+CD57+ cells. Every patient had severe acquired aplastic anemia, diagnosed using the International Study of Aplastic Anemia and Agranulocytosis and Camitta criteria. At the time blood was sampled, none of the patients had received any therapy. In this study, sorted CD4+ and CD8+ T cells from the blood of healthy subjects and of severe aplastic anemia patients had their TCR repertoires deep-sequenced. Patients were enrolled under clinicaltrials.gov protocols 00001620, 01623167, 00001397, 00071045, 00081523 and 00961064 in the USA. Ficoll-Paque density gradient centrifugation was used to isolate peripheral blood mononuclear cells. Before DNA extraction, CD4+ and CD8+ T cells were sorted by FACS or by magnetic beads.

V and J lose 5 bases and 1 base, and a span of 5 bases separates them. Taken from the germline V gene, the CDR1 and CDR2 loops are SNHLY and FYNNEI. There are 12 amino acids in the CDR3, from cysteine to phenylalanine inclusive. The sequence is cut down to CDR3 DNA, 36 bases in frame from base 1. The receptor comes from a human donor with aplastic anemia. Sequencing used sorted CD4+, CD8+, or CD8+CD57+ T cells (not recorded which) from PBMCs. The chain uses TRBV2 and TRBJ1-1, with the D gene too uncertain to name. This receptor has the CDR3 CASSPANTEAFF. The DNA reads as follows: TGTGCCAGCAGTCCCGCGAACACTGAAGCTTTCTTT. Full variable domain (CDR3 extended with the reference TRBV2 and TRBJ1-1 proteins): EPEVTQTPSHQVTQMGQEVILRCVPISNHLYFYWYRQILGQKVEFLVSFYNNEISEKSEIFDDQFSVERPDGSNFTLKIRSTKLEDSAMYFCASSPANTEAFFGQGTRLTVV.